The clone carrying this T cell receptor (beta chain) was seen once. Authors' processing steps: Scientists estimated how many nucleated cells there were by amplifying reference gene primers. Produced via immunoSEQ multiplex PCR; TCRdb's table is partial and in-frame only. That table supplies the V and J calls and clone size; D and trimming were determined from the DNA. The table lists 98,000 or so clones, over 80% of them singletons, with just over 4% in the top ten. The record originates from a study of blood T cell repertoires in COVID-19. Across the whole study: The study drew acute and convalescent COVID-19 samples from the United States, Italy and Spain. The analysed material was cDNA or gDNA that came from T cells, B-cell-depleted T cells, or PBMCs.

The CDR3 is 15 amino acids. V gave up 3 bases and J gave up 4 bases; unmatched junction bases: 5. CDR1 is MNHNS and CDR2 is SASEGT in the germline V gene. The clonotype comes from a woman aged 70-85 years with acute or convalescent COVID-19. The chain carries TRBV6-1 and TRBJ1-4, with TRBD1 identical over 7 bases. Sequenced input: peripheral blood. The CDR3 sequence: CASSEVTGINEKLFF. The CDR3 DNA sequence: TGTGCCAGCAGTGAGGTGACAGGGATTAATGAAAAACTGTTTTTT.